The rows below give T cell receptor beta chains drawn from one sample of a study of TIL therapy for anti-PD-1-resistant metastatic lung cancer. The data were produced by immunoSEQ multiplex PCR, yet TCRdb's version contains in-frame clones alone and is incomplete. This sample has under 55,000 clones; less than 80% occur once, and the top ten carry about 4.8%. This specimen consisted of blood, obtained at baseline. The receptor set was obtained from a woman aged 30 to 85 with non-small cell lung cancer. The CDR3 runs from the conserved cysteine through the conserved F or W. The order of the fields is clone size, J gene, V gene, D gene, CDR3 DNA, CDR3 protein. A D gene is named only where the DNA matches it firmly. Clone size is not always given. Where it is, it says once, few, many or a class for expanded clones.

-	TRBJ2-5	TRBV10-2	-	TGCGCCAGCAGTTCGACAGTCCAAGAGACCCAGTACTTC	CASSSTVQETQYF
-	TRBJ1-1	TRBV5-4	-	TGTGCCAGCAGCTTGGATTCTGGATTCCCCAACACTGAAGCTTTCTTT	CASSLDSGFPNTEAFF
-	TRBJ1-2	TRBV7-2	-	TGTGCCAGCAGTCCTAACAGTAACTATGGCTACACCTTC	CASSPNSNYGYTF
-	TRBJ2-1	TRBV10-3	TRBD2	TGTGCCATCAGAACCGGGACTAGCGGGTACAATGAGCAGTTCTTC	CAIRTGTSGYNEQFF
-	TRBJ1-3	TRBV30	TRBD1	TGTGCCTGGAGTGGCCCCGGGACAGGGGGGCACACCATATATTTT	CAWSGPGTGGHTIYF
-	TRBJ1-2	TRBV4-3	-	TGCGCCAGCAGCCAAGGCTGGTCAGGGTCTAACTATGGCTACACCTTC	CASSQGWSGSNYGYTF
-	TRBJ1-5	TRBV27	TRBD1	TGTGCCAGCAGTTTAACGGCAGGGGGTCAGCCCCAGCATTTT	CASSLTAGGQPQHF
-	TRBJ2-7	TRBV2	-	TGTGCCGTCACCCGGGACATCTACGAGCAGTACTTC	CAVTRDIYEQYF
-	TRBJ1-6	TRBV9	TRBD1	TGTGCCAGCAGCGTAGGACAGGGTAAGGATTCACCCCTCCACTTT	CASSVGQGKDSPLHF
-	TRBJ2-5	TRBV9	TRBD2	TGTGCCAGCAGCACCAGCGGGAGAGAGACCCAGTACTTC	CASSTSGRETQYF
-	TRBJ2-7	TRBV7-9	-	TGTGCCAGCAGCTTCGGGATATACACCTACGAGCAGTACTTC	CASSFGIYTYEQYF
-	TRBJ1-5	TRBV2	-	TGTGCCAGCAGTGTCACACAGAACAATCAGCCCCAGCATTTT	CASSVTQNNQPQHF
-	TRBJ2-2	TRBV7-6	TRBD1	TGTGCCAGCAGCCGACAGGGTAACACCGGGGAGCTGTTTTTT	CASSRQGNTGELFF
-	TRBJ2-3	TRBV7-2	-	TGTGCCAGCAGCTTAATTTCCGGGAAGGAGGGTACGCAGTATTTT	CASSLISGKEGTQYF
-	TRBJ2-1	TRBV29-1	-	TGCAGCGTGAGACTAGTCAATGAGCAGTTCTTC	CSVRLVNEQFF
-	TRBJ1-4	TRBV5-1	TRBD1	TGCGCCAGCAGCTGGAGGGACAGGGATGAAAAACTGTTTTTT	CASSWRDRDEKLFF
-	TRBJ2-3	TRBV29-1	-	TGCAGCGTTGATAGGCGGGGCACAGATACGCAGTATTTT	CSVDRRGTDTQYF
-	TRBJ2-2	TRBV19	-	TGTGCCAGTAGTATTTCCAGGGCTACCCTGAACACCGGGGAGCTGTTTTTT	CASSISRATLNTGELFF
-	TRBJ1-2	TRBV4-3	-	TGCGCCAGCAGCCAAGGATACTACGGGGGCGGGGGCTACACCTTC	CASSQGYYGGGGYTF
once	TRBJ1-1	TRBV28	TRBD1	TGTGCCAGCAGCCTCAGACAGGGGGGCACTGAAGCTTTCTTT	CASSLRQGGTEAFF
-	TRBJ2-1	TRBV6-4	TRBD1	TGTGCCAGCAGTGGGCAGACAGGGTCTAATGAGCAGTTCTTC	CASSGQTGSNEQFF
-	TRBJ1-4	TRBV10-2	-	TGCGCCAGCAGTGATGGGACGGCAGGCGGGCGTAATGAAAAACTGTTTTTT	CASSDGTAGGRNEKLFF
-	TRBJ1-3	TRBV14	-	TGTGCCAGCAGCCAAGACGCCAGGGGAAACACCATATATTTT	CASSQDARGNTIYF
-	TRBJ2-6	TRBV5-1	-	TGCGCCAGCAGCTTGGCCCCCGGAACAGGGGCCAACGTCCTGACTTTC	CASSLAPGTGANVLTF
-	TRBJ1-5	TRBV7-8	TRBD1	TGTGCCAGCAGCTCCACAGGGGCGAGGGGGGCCGGGCAGCCCCAGCATTTT	CASSSTGARGAGQPQHF
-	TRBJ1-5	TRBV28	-	TGTGCCAGCTTAACACAGGGCGGCAATCAGCCCCAGCATTTT	CASLTQGGNQPQHF